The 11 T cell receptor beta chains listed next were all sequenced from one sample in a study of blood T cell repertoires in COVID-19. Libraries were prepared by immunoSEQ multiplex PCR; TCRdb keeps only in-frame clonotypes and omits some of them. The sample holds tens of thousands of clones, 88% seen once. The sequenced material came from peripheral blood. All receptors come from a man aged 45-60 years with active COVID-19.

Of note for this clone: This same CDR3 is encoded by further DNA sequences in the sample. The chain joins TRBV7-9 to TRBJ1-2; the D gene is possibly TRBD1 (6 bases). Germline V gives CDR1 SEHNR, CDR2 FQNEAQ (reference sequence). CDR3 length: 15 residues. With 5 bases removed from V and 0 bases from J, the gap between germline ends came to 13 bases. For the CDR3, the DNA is TGTGCCAGCAGCCCATGGACAGCTACTAACTATGGCTACACCTTC. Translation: CASSPWTATNYGYTF.

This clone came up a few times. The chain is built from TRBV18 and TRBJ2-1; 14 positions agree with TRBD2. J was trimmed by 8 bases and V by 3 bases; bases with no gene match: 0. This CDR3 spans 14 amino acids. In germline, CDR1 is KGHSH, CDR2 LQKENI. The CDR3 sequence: CASSPGLAGDEQFF. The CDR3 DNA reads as TGTGCCAGCTCACCGGGACTAGCGGGAGATGAGCAGTTCTTC.

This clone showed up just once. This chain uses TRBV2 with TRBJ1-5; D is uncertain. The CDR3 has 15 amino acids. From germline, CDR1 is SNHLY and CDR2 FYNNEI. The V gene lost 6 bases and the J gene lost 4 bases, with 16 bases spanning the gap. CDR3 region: CASRVGSKENQPQHF. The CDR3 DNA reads TGTGCCAGCAGAGTAGGGAGTAAGGAAAATCAGCCCCAGCATTTT. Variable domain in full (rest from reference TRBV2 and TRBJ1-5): EPEVTQTPSHQVTQMGQEVILRCVPISNHLYFYWYRQILGQKVEFLVSFYNNEISEKSEIFDDQFSVERPDGSNFTLKIRSTKLEDSAMYFCASRVGSKENQPQHFGDGTRLSIL.

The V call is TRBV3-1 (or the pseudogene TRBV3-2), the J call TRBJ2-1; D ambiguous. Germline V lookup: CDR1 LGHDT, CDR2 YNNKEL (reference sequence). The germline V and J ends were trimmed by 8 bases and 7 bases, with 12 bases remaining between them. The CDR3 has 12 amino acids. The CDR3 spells CASSRRLNEQFF. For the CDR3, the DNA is TGTGCCAGCTCTCGGAGACTTAATGAGCAGTTCTTC.

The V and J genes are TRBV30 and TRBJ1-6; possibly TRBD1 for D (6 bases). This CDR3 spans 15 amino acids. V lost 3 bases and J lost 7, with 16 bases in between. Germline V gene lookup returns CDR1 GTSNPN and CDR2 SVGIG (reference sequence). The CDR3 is CAWRGRGAENSPLHF. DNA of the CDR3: TGTGCCTGGAGAGGGCGGGGGGCAGAAAATTCACCCCTCCACTTT.

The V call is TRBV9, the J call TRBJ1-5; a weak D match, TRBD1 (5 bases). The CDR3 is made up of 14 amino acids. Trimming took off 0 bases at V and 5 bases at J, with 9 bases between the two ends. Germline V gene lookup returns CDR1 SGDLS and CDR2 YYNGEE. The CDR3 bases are TGTGCCAGCAGCGTAGGGGGGAGGGATCAGCCCCAGCATTTT. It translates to CASSVGGRDQPQHF.

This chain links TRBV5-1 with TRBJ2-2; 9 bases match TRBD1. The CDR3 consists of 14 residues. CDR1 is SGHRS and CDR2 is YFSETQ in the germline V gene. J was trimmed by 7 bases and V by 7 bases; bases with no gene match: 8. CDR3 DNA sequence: TGCGCCAGCCGGGGACAGGGTGCGAGCGGGGAGCTGTTTTTT. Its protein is CASRGQGASGELFF.

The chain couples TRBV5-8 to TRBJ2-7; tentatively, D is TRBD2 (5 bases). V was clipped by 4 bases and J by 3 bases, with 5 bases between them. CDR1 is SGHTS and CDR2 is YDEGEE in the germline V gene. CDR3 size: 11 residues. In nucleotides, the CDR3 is TGTGCCAGCAGCGGGAGCTACGAGCAGTACTTC. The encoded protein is CASSGSYEQYF.

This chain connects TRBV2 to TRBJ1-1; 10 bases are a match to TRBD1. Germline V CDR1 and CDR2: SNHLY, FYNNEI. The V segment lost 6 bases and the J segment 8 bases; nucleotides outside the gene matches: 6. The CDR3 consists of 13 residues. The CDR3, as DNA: TGTGCCAGCAGCGGACAGGGGGTAGGCGAAGCTTTCTTT. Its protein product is CASSGQGVGEAFF.

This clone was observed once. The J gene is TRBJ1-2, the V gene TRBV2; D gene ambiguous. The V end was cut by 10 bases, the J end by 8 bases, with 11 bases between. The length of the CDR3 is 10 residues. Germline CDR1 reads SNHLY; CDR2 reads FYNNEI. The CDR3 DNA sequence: TGTGCCACCGCACTCTTGGGCTACACCTTC. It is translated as CATALLGYTF.

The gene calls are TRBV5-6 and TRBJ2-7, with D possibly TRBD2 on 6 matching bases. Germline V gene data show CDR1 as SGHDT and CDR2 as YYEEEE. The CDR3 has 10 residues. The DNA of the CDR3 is TGTGCCAGCAGCTTGTGGCGGCGGGGCGTC. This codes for CASSLWRRGV.